A selection of T cell receptor beta chains follows, all from one sample in a study of blood T cell repertoires in COVID-19. The data were produced by immunoSEQ multiplex PCR, yet TCRdb's version contains in-frame clones alone and is incomplete. This table holds roughly 290,000 clones, about nine tenths found once. Sequencing used PBMCs or T cells enriched from blood (not recorded which). The source is a woman aged 40-49 years who had recovered from COVID-19. Both conserved end residues are part of each CDR3. The D gene is left open where the match is weak. The listing skips clone size in some rows; elsewhere it reads once, few, many or a size class.

CDR3aa | CDR3nt | j_gene | v_gene | abundance | d_gene
CASSSRDRGNGYTF | TGTGCCAGCAGCTCGAGGGACAGGGGAAATGGCTACACCTTC | TRBJ1-2 | TRBV7-2 | . | TRBD1
CASSSGRRGQIYEQYF | TGTGCCAGTAGTTCTGGCCGCAGGGGGCAGATCTACGAGCAGTACTTC | TRBJ2-7 | TRBV19 | . | TRBD1
CASSSPGQGSDQPQHF | TGTGCCAGCAGCTCCCCGGGTCAGGGGAGCGATCAGCCCCAGCATTTT | TRBJ1-5 | TRBV7-2 | . | .
CASSHVGASPSAFF | TGTGCCAGCAGCCACGTTGGGGCGAGCCCCAGTGCTTTCTTT | TRBJ1-1 | TRBV3-1/TRBV3-2 | . | .
CASSHLGAYEQYF | TGTGCCAGCAGCCATCTCGGGGCCTACGAGCAGTACTTC | TRBJ2-7 | TRBV3-1/TRBV3-2 | . | .
CASSLDRGSEAFF | TGTGCCAGCAGCTTAGACAGGGGGTCTGAAGCTTTCTTT | TRBJ1-1 | TRBV11-2 | few | TRBD1
CASSEKDSYNEQFF | TGTGCCAGCAGCGAGAAGGACAGCTACAATGAGCAGTTCTTC | TRBJ2-1 | TRBV5-4 | . | .
CACTGTGGYGYTF | TGTGCCTGTACCGGGACAGGGGGCTATGGCTACACCTTC | TRBJ1-2 | TRBV30 | . | TRBD1
CASSQSVREAETQYF | TGCGCCAGCAGCCAATCCGTGAGGGAGGCTGAGACCCAGTACTTC | TRBJ2-5 | TRBV4-1 | once | .
CASSFLRQGDNGYTF | TGTGCCAGCTCATTCCTTAGGCAGGGGGACAACGGCTACACCTTC | TRBJ1-2 | TRBV2 | . | TRBD1
CAWSGGTGTQPQHF | TGTGCCTGGAGTGGAGGGACAGGTACACAGCCCCAGCATTTT | TRBJ1-5 | TRBV30 | once | TRBD1
CASKVGDRGAGANVLTF | TGTGCCAGTAAGGTTGGGGACAGGGGGGCTGGGGCCAACGTCCTGACTTTC | TRBJ2-6 | TRBV19 | . | TRBD1
CASSSMNTEAFF | TGTGCCAGCAGTTCCATGAACACTGAAGCTTTCTTT | TRBJ1-1 | TRBV25-1 | . | .
CASSSGLAGGQETQYF | TGCGCCAGCAGCTCGGGACTAGCGGGGGGACAAGAGACCCAGTACTTC | TRBJ2-5 | TRBV5-1 | once | TRBD2
CASSELVLGELFF | TGCGCCAGCAGTGAGTTGGTTCTAGGGGAGCTGTTTTTT | TRBJ2-2 | TRBV10-1 | . | .
CASSQEAGTGNYGYTF | TGCGCCAGCAGCCAAGAAGCCGGGACAGGAAACTATGGCTACACCTTC | TRBJ1-2 | TRBV4-1 | . | TRBD1
CASSQGTQSGTYNEQFF | TGTGCCAGCAGCCAGGGTACGCAGAGCGGGACCTACAATGAGCAGTTCTTC | TRBJ2-1 | TRBV4-2 | . | TRBD2
CASSDNADAKTYGYTF | TGTGCCAGCAGCGACAACGCAGACGCTAAGACCTATGGCTACACCTTC | TRBJ1-2 | TRBV7-3 | . | .
CASSVGYQGSQPQHF | TGTGCCAGCAGCGTAGGGTATCAGGGTAGTCAGCCCCAGCATTTT | TRBJ1-5 | TRBV9 | . | .
CASSYLLGQAETQYF | TGTGCCAGCAGTTACCTTCTAGGACAAGCAGAGACCCAGTACTTC | TRBJ2-5 | TRBV6-5 | . | .
CSVDVSRVEQFF | TGCAGCGTTGACGTATCGCGGGTTGAGCAGTTCTTC | TRBJ2-1 | TRBV29-1 | . | .
CASSPLAGGPHEQFF | TGTGCCAGCAGTCCGCTAGCGGGAGGGCCGCATGAGCAGTTCTTC | TRBJ2-1 | TRBV27 | once | TRBD2
CASSEGQGARNQPQHF | TGTGCCAGCAGTGAAGGGCAGGGGGCGAGAAATCAGCCCCAGCATTTT | TRBJ1-5 | TRBV6-1 | . | TRBD1
CASSLIDGSGNTEAFF | TGTGCCAGCAGCTTAATTGATGGCTCAGGGAACACTGAAGCTTTCTTT | TRBJ1-1 | TRBV7-6 | . | .
CASSQIERGYTGELFF | TGTGCCAGCAGCCAGATAGAAAGGGGCTACACCGGGGAGCTGTTTTTT | TRBJ2-2 | TRBV3-1/TRBV3-2 | . | .
CASSPDAPTGAYGYTF | TGTGCCAGCAGCCCGGACGCTCCGACAGGGGCGTATGGCTACACCTTC | TRBJ1-2 | TRBV5-4 | once | TRBD1